This TCR beta chain was identified in a study of cytomegalovirus exposure and HLA in healthy donors. Study conclusions and caveats: An analysis was carried out later, and it reportedly showed fewer N-insertions in an Asian-associated ancestry cluster than the 666-donor mean. Specific recognition of CMV antigens was confirmed in vitro for three chains (all CMV-associated). A list of approximately 160 TCR beta chains associated with cytomegalovirus was given.

CDR3 length: 15 residues. V gave up 1 base and J gave up 5 bases, with 11 bases separating them. The germline V gene encodes CDR1 SEHNR and CDR2 FQNEAQ (reference sequence). As to this clone: Its antigen remains unidentified.

The PCR ran on 60 Vbeta and 13 Jbeta primers. Sequencing used immunoSEQ multiplex PCR; TCRdb keeps in-frame clones, though not all of them. The table has 150,000 to 200,000 clones, roughly 86% seen once. Sequences were obtained from PBMCs. This chain joins TRBV7-9 and TRBJ1-4, with D possibly TRBD1 on 5 matching bases. This TCR was sampled from a woman younger than 35 in good health and CMV-seronegative. DNA for the CDR3: TGTGCCAGCAGCTTAGGCGGTGGGGGGAATGAAAAACTGTTTTTT. Its protein product is CASSLGGGGNEKLFF.